This T cell receptor beta chain was profiled in a study of CD8 T cells in ankylosing spondylitis. Study results and limitations: Both synovial fluid and blood in reactive arthritis had previously been reported to carry some motif variants. Blood from ankylosing spondylitis patients appeared to carry a characteristic roughly 8-variant TCR beta motif. The study looked at matched synovial fluid samples from ankylosing spondylitis patients. Disease-linked clones were reported to be significantly enriched there.

The germline CDR1 and CDR2 sequences are DFQATT and SNEGSKA (reference sequence). There are 13 residues in the CDR3. Trimming pared 6 bases from V and 2 bases from J, leaving 14 bases between. Libraries for TCR beta were made by quantitative 5'-RACE with molecular barcodes. In TCRdb, the 5' RACE reads were re-called with MiXCR into one record per CDR3 protein. The sample has fewer than 350,000 distinct CDR3 sequences, 11% seen once. This clonotype appeared many times. Its antigen is still unknown. The sequenced sample consisted of blood, either unsorted or a sorted T cell fraction (not recorded which). The gene calls are TRBV20-1 and TRBJ2-7, with D uncertain. The origin of this receptor is a female donor with ankylosing spondylitis or in good health (not recorded which). The CDR3 nucleotides read TGCAGTGCCCCACAGCGCCTAGCCTACGAGCAGTACTTC. It translates to CSAPQRLAYEQYF.